The clone carrying this TCR beta chain turned up a few times. Its antigen is unknown. The data stem from a study of human T cells and chemical hapten exposure. Study summary: Per-sample TCR yield variation was attributed mainly to small pooled library volume differences. Whole-study results and caveats: After DPC sensitization, TCRs above 1 in 1000 frequency showed no change.

Germline V gene sequence: CDR1 SNHLY, CDR2 FYNNEI. V trimming: 10 bases; J trimming: 0 bases; junction bases outside the gene matches: 3. CDR3 length equals 13 residues. During construction of the library, unique molecular identifiers were attached to individual cDNA molecules for quantitative, reproducible TCR counting. Per the original data handling: Across samples, TCR counts had a median of about 92,000 and ranged from roughly 23,224 to 750,000. One entry per CDR3 protein, called by TCRdb with MiXCR from the RACE reads. V and J calls and clone size were set by TCRdb, not the authors. The data contain some 120,000 distinct CDR3 sequences, around 8.3% of them singletons. Stated time point: healthy volunteer bleed at 2 weeks. Blood, whole and unfractionated, served as the source for total RNA extraction.

This sequence was found in a male donor in good health. Some clones in this sample may be carry-over from other donors' samples. What was sequenced was whole blood. The chain combines TRBV2 with TRBJ1-1; 9 nucleotides match TRBD1. The CDR3 DNA is TGTGCCACCGGGACAGGGATGAACACTGAAGCTTTCTTT. As protein: CATGTGMNTEAFF.